This T cell receptor (beta chain) appears in the sequencing data of a study of blood T cell repertoires in COVID-19. Profiling relied on immunoSEQ multiplex PCR, and the TCRdb table lists in-frame clones only, not all of them. Among 100,000 to 150,000 clones listed, over 55% were seen once. The specimen was peripheral blood. This clonotype was sampled from a woman aged 70-85 years with acute or convalescent COVID-19.

The CDR3 DNA reads TGTGCCAGCTCACTGAACTCGAACACTGAAGCTTTCTTT. This codes for CASSLNSNTEAFF. The rearrangement links TRBV18 to TRBJ1-1; no firm D call. This CDR3 comprises 13 residues. V lost 4 bases and J lost 1, with 7 bases in between. From germline, CDR1 is KGHSH and CDR2 LQKENI. Drawing the rest from reference TRBV18 and TRBJ1-1, the complete variable domain is NAGVMQNPRHLVRRRGQEARLRCSPMKGHSHVYWYRQLPEEGLKFMVYLQKENIIDESGMPKERFSAEFPKEGPSILRIQQVVRGDSAAYFCASSLNSNTEAFFGQGTRLTVV.